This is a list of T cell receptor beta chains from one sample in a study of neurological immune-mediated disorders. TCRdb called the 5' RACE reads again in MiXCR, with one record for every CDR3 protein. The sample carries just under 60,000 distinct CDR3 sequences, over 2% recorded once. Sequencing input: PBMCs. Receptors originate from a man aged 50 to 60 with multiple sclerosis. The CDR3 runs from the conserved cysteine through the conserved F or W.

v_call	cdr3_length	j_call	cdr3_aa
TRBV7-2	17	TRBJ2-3	CASSLVFVLAGGMAQYF
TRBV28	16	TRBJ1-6	CASSLIPTGGGSPLHF
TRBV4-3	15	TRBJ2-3	CASSQDTGGAGTQYF
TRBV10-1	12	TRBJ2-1	CASSEKRNEQFF
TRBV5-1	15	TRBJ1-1	CASSFRTGPSTEAFF
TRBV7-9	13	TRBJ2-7	CASSPRPTYEQYF
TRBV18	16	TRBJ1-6	CASSNAGTGASSPLHF
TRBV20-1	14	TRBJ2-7	CSARDLAGAYEQYF
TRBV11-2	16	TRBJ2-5	CASSLDRYSTQETQYF
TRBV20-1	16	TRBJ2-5	CSARDGSSGHQETQYF
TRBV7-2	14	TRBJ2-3	CASSRDILTDTQYF
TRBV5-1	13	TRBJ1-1	CASSLDRNTEAFF
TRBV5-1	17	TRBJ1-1	CASSYGQGAGKDTEAFF
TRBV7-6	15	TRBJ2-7	CASGPGGTLFYEQYF
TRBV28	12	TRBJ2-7	CASSSLLGSQYF
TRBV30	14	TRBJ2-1	CAWSVVEVRDEQFF
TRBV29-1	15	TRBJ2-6	CSVEPQGSGANVLTF
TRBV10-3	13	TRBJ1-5	CASQQGANQPQHF
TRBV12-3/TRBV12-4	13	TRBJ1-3	CASSLNSGNTIYF
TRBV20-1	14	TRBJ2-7	CSARVIGGLGEQYF
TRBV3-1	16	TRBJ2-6	CASSQEFGTGANVLTF
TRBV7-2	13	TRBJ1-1	CASSPRGSLEAFF
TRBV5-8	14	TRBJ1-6	CASSLEQYNSPLHF
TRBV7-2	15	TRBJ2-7	CASSTGHSSLWEQYF
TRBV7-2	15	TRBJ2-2	CASRSSGGYPGELFF
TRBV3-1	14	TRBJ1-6	CASSQDGGPSPLHF
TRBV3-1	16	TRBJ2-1	CASSQQPGSSYNEQFF
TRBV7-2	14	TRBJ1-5	CASSLGQGPQPQHF
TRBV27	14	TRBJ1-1	CASSLSPWHTEAFF
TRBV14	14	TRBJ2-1	CASSRDRLNNEQFF
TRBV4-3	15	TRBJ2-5	CASSQGAGGGETQYF
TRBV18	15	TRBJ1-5	CASSPGTAPTQPQHF
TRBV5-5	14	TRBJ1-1	CASSDSIWDTEAFF
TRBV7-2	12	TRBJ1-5	CASSPRIGPQHF
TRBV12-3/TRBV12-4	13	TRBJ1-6	CASSQGSNSPLHF
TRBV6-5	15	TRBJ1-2	CASSYSLQGAWGYTF
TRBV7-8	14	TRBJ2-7	CASSTPRGTYEQYF
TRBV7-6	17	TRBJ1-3	CASSFRPADPGGNTIYF
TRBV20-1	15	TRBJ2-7	CSARVPGFSSYEQYF
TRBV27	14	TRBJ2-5	CASSRPGRKETQYF
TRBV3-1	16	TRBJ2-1	CASSQEGGVSYNEQFF